One T cell receptor beta chain is described in this entry. Its recognized antigen is unknown. There are no base qualities to consult, and no much larger clone falls within one base. The data derive from a study of identical twins (dated by TCRdb to about 2016). Regarding the research as a whole: To test whether fetal clonotypes persist, this study deep-sequenced TCR alpha and beta repertoires from monozygotic twins, from unrelated adults of various ages, and from cord blood. To rule out contamination, replicate twin experiments were performed at different times with different library preparation protocols.

Every donor was a healthy Caucasian. Three pairs of female monozygotic twins, all aged roughly 18 to 29 years, were included in the twin cohort. Positive isolation kits from Invitrogen were used to isolate CD4+ and CD8+ T cell populations. Here is what the overall study found, with its caveats: Because the same donors could not be followed over many years, the conclusions relied on cross-sectional statistical analysis. Fewer insertions were carried by abundant cord blood beta clonotypes; a weaker similar trend was observed in young adult naive repertoires, while no such trend was observed in memory repertoires. A weaker excess of twin sharing was found in beta out-of-frame sequences because the signal-to-noise ratio was lowered by fewer shared sequences. Compared with coincidental sharing between unrelated individuals, out-of-frame TCR alpha sequences shared between twins showed an excess of sequences with low generation probability. In monozygotic twins, recombination models systematically underestimated out-of-frame TCR alpha sharing, but the models matched the sharing seen between unrelated individuals. Invariant T cells such as MAIT and iNKT could partly confound zero-insertion analyses, though diverse VJ usage argued against this for most clonotypes.

After removal of 6 bases from V and 7 bases from J, the junction retains 9 bases not matched to a gene. Via the germline V gene, CDR1 is MNHNS and CDR2 SASEGT. The CDR3 runs 14 residues from the cysteine to the phenylalanine. Only the CDR3 DNA is retained, 42 bases long and in frame from the first base. Libraries were made using 5' RACE. The sequencer listed for this sample is Illumina HiSeq 2000. A universal primer binding site was introduced by template switching, and a unique molecular identifier was present in the final cDNA, enabling accurate counting of TCR cDNA molecules. First-strand cDNA for TCR alpha and beta chains was synthesized from specific primers in the conserved constant-segment region. To control for contamination, every cDNA library was double barcoded, receiving both a SMART-Mk sample barcode and Illumina barcodes. TruSeq adapter sequences along with Illumina sample barcodes were introduced in two successive PCR steps. TCR alpha and beta cDNA libraries were sequenced on the Illumina HiSeq platform with custom primers. The study's own analysis went as follows. MiGEC processed the raw reads to extract unique molecular identifiers, while MiXCR was used to determine the CDR3 positions. Recombination models were inferred per individual with the repgenHMM and IGoR tools using an EM algorithm. Shared clonotypes were analyzed with the tcR package in R, and sharing was normalized by the product of cloneset sizes. Out-of-frame nonproductive sequences were analyzed to study raw recombination free of thymic and clonal selection effects. TCRdb trimmed the raw reads at Q25, called clones with MiXCR and kept productive beta chains. Under each unique CDR3 protein, matching rows form one entry showing the most common genes and DNA. It is TCRdb's table, rather than the study itself, that gives the V and J calls and clone size. A total of fewer than 550,000 distinct CDR3 sequences appear in this sample, 13% to 15% of them only once. 0.44% of the sample lies in the top ten.

This sample was also put to use in a study of yellow fever vaccine responses in identical twins. As described in the second report: According to the authors, in identical twins the way T cells responded to vaccination appeared partly convergent and partly personalized. In the study, vaccine-responding T cell clones were precisely tracked in identical twins.

The sequence came from a woman aged 18-30 years in good health. The specimen was CD4+ T cells sorted from blood. Rearrangement joined TRBV6-1 to TRBJ1-5, with 7 middle bases fitting TRBD1. The DNA sequence follows: TGTGCCAGCAGCCTAGACAGGGTGGGCCAGCCCCAGCATTTT. This is translated as CASSLDRVGQPQHF.